This is a list of T cell receptor beta chains from one sample in a study of neurological immune-mediated disorders. TCRdb redid the calling of the 5' RACE reads with MiXCR, one entry per CDR3 protein. The data hold 55,000 to 75,000 distinct CDR3 sequences, with around 5.2% observed a single time. The sequenced sample consisted of PBMCs. These receptors all stem from a young woman with multiple sclerosis. The conserved cysteine and the conserved F or W are not part of the CDR3 here. Size is stated for part of the rows, as once, few or many counts, or as a class when the clone is expanded.

j_call clone_size v_call cdr3_aa
TRBJ2-7 NA TRBV5-1 ASSSPGQLSYEQY
TRBJ1-2 NA TRBV21-1 ASSKVLQGGGYT
TRBJ1-2 many TRBV7-2 ASSRQFGGYT
TRBJ2-3 many TRBV6-6 ASTNPGGRTDTQY
TRBJ1-2 many TRBV12-3/TRBV12-4 ASSLRGGYGYT
TRBJ2-2 many TRBV5-1 ASSLLPGGTGELF
TRBJ2-7 many TRBV5-1 ASSSRLAGGYYEQY
TRBJ2-4 many TRBV7-6 ASSDRDTSNIQY
TRBJ2-2 many TRBV5-1 ASSPTGIGELF
TRBJ1-5 many TRBV5-6 ASSRRTGGSQPQH
TRBJ2-1 many TRBV3-1 ASSPIGNEQF
TRBJ2-3 NA TRBV20-1 SAALVDSYTDTQY
TRBJ2-5 NA TRBV18 ASSPRTEETQY
TRBJ2-5 many TRBV15 ATSSGGTGGRETQY
TRBJ1-2 many TRBV28 ASSLFLRRGPPSGYGYT
TRBJ2-3 many TRBV5-1 ASMSEGTRGPDTQY
TRBJ1-5 many TRBV20-1 SARDSGNGSPQH
TRBJ2-1 NA TRBV15 ATRDLAGVGNEQF
TRBJ1-5 many TRBV5-1 ASSLDENQPQH
TRBJ2-1 many TRBV12-3/TRBV12-4 ASSLGGGPYNEQF
TRBJ1-1 many TRBV3-1 ASSQDSYRVSANTEAF
TRBJ1-6 once TRBV7-8 ASSLTDSYNSPLN
TRBJ1-5 many TRBV28 ASSLYGTGGRSNQPQH
TRBJ2-7 few TRBV6-5 ASSLRRDGYYEQY
TRBJ2-7 many TRBV7-9 ASSLGDGFEQY
TRBJ2-7 few TRBV3-1 ASSQVVGTTYEQY
TRBJ1-1 NA TRBV9 ASSVGTDYEAF
TRBJ2-7 many TRBV5-6 ASSLGSNLEQY
TRBJ2-7 few TRBV5-1 ASSLGPGQISYEQY
TRBJ2-5 many TRBV20-1 SARGSGQETQY
TRBJ1-6 many TRBV20-1 SARDPLAGESYNSPLN
TRBJ2-5 many TRBV10-3 AITGGMEETQY
TRBJ1-1 many TRBV6-5 ASSYSTRNTEAF
TRBJ2-1 once TRBV28 ASSLQRGGTEKF
TRBJ1-6 many TRBV28 ASRRDSPLH
TRBJ2-3 many TRBV6-6 ASQRGAGTDTQY
TRBJ1-5 few TRBV12-3/TRBV12-4 ASTTSATAKGPQN
TRBJ1-3 many TRBV10-3 AISEPLQRGGISGNTIY
TRBJ2-1 many TRBV25-1 ASRPATGDSYNEQF